This TCR beta chain was identified in a study of T cell responses to AZD1222 COVID-19 vaccine. Study conclusions and caveats: Spike-specific TCR breadth rose after two AZD1222 doses, and depth rose as well.

Method: immunoSEQ multiplex PCR; TCRdb's copy keeps in-frame clones and lacks some. Here the sample spans about 120,000 clones, around 86% being singletons. Points on this clone: Its antigen is unidentified.

V lost 3 bases to trimming and J lost 5 bases; unmatched junction nucleotides: 2. CDR1 WSHSY and CDR2 SAAADI come from the germline V gene. The CDR3 is 14 residues long. The source was peripheral blood, collected 28 days after the second AZD1222 dose. This sequence originates from an adult who received the AZD1222 COVID-19 vaccine. The chain carries TRBV10-2 and TRBJ1-4; 8 nucleotides line up with TRBD1. CDR3 nucleotide sequence: TGCGCCAGCAGTGATTGGACAGGGAATGAAAAACTGTTTTTT. It specifies CASSDWTGNEKLFF.